This is a list of T cell receptor beta chains from one sample in a study of blood T cell repertoires in COVID-19. Sequenced by immunoSEQ multiplex PCR; TCRdb stores in-frame clones only, minus some. The sample carries some 400,000 clones, roughly 86% recorded once. Sequencing was carried out using peripheral blood. These TCRs come from a human donor with acute or convalescent COVID-19. The donor label of this sample is uncertain. CDR3s include the opening cysteine and the closing phenylalanine or tryptophan. D genes are given only for firm matches. For some rows the clone size is stated as once, few or many, or as a class when expanded; others skip it.

J | size | D | V | CDR3 | DNA
TRBJ1-5 | . | . | TRBV7-9 | CASSERGTNQPQHF | TGTGCCAGCAGCGAACGGGGAACCAATCAGCCCCAGCATTTT
TRBJ2-2 | . | TRBD1 | TRBV19 | CASIRDSAITGELFF | TGTGCCAGTATAAGGGACAGCGCCATTACCGGGGAGCTGTTTTTT
TRBJ1-1 | few | . | TRBV12-3/TRBV12-4 | CASSTGWDTEAFF | TGTGCCAGCAGTACCGGGTGGGACACTGAAGCTTTCTTT
TRBJ1-1 | once | . | TRBV29-1 | CSVEVERSEAFF | TGCAGCGTTGAAGTTGAACGGTCTGAAGCTTTCTTT
TRBJ1-2 | . | . | TRBV6-1 | CASSEMRYGYTF | TGTGCCAGCAGTGAGATGCGCTATGGCTACACCTTC
TRBJ2-6 | . | . | TRBV18 | CASSPRQGKGSGANVLTF | TGTGCCAGCTCACCACGTCAGGGGAAGGGCTCTGGGGCCAACGTCCTGACTTTC
TRBJ1-2 | . | TRBD1 | TRBV5-6 | CASSFTLRDREGYTF | TGTGCCAGCAGCTTCACTCTCCGGGACAGGGAAGGCTACACCTTC
TRBJ1-2 | . | . | TRBV27 | CASSLGGSYGYTF | TGTGCCAGCAGTTTAGGCGGGAGCTATGGCTACACCTTC
TRBJ2-7 | few | . | TRBV10-1 | CASSRDLSSYEQYF | TGCGCCAGCAGTCGAGACTTATCCTCCTACGAGCAGTACTTC
TRBJ1-2 | once | TRBD1 | TRBV7-8 | CASSLIPGGGYTF | TGTGCCAGCAGCTTAATTCCAGGGGGCGGCTACACCTTC
TRBJ1-2 | . | . | TRBV19 | CASGGWGQGTGYTF | TGTGCCAGTGGGGGATGGGGCCAGGGGACTGGCTACACCTTC
TRBJ2-1 | few | TRBD2 | TRBV4-2 | CASSRSWGAGGIDEQFF | TGTGCCAGCAGCCGGAGCTGGGGGGCGGGGGGTATAGATGAGCAGTTCTTC
TRBJ1-5 | . | . | TRBV19 | CASSLRHSNQPQHF | TGTGCCAGTAGTCTTAGACATAGCAATCAGCCCCAGCATTTT
TRBJ2-2 | . | . | TRBV5-1 | CASSTRQVTGGELFF | TGCGCCAGCAGCACCCGACAGGTTACGGGCGGGGAGCTGTTTTTT
TRBJ1-2 | few | . | TRBV3-1/TRBV3-2 | CASSQWEGPNYGYTF | TGTGCCAGCAGCCAATGGGAGGGACCCAACTATGGCTACACCTTC
TRBJ1-2 | . | . | TRBV19 | CASSTGYDGYTF | TGTGCCAGTAGTACAGGGTATGATGGCTACACCTTC
TRBJ1-3 | once | . | TRBV6-6 | CASRETGSGNTIYF | TGTGCCAGCAGAGAGACAGGATCAGGAAACACCATATATTTT
TRBJ2-5 | . | . | TRBV5-1 | CASSLGRNGETQYF | TGCGCCAGCAGCTTGGGTAGAAATGGAGAGACCCAGTACTTC
TRBJ2-7 | once | TRBD2 | TRBV6-1 | CASSETSGGSEQYF | TGTGCCAGCAGTGAGACTAGCGGGGGGAGCGAGCAGTACTTC
TRBJ1-1 | . | TRBD1 | TRBV6-5 | CASTIGTGGNTEAFF | TGTGCCAGCACCATCGGGACAGGGGGGAACACTGAAGCTTTCTTT
TRBJ2-7 | . | . | TRBV4-1 | CASSQGTVPYEQYF | TGCGCCAGCAGCCAAGGAACGGTTCCCTACGAGCAGTACTTC
TRBJ2-3 | . | TRBD1 | TRBV2 | CASSPTGGGGVGRTDTQYF | TGTGCCAGCAGTCCCACAGGGGGCGGAGGTGTCGGGAGGACAGATACGCAGTATTTT
TRBJ1-1 | . | . | TRBV6-6 | CASRAGERNTEAFF | TGTGCCAGCCGGGCAGGGGAAAGGAACACTGAAGCTTTCTTT
TRBJ2-1 | . | . | TRBV5-1 | CASSLVGRSSYNEQFF | TGCGCCAGCAGCTTGGTTGGGAGGAGCTCCTACAATGAGCAGTTCTTC
TRBJ2-2 | . | . | TRBV29-1 | CSVANSGTGELFF | TGCAGCGTTGCTAACAGCGGCACCGGGGAGCTGTTTTTT
TRBJ1-1 | . | TRBD1 | TRBV7-9 | CASSLAPGQGWDTEAFF | TGTGCCAGCAGCTTAGCGCCAGGACAGGGATGGGACACTGAAGCTTTCTTT
TRBJ2-7 | . | TRBD2 | TRBV3-1/TRBV3-2 | CASSQAGGSYEQYF | TGTGCCAGCAGCCAGGCGGGGGGCTCCTACGAGCAGTACTTC
TRBJ2-1 | . | . | TRBV15 | CATSRVQGRMYNEQFF | TGTGCCACCAGCAGAGTGCAGGGCAGAATGTACAATGAGCAGTTCTTC
TRBJ1-2 | . | TRBD1 | TRBV4-1 | CASSPDQDRGRSGYTF | TGCGCCAGCAGCCCAGATCAGGACAGGGGGCGGTCTGGCTACACCTTC
TRBJ1-6 | few | . | TRBV28 | CASSSDPTGSSPLHF | TGTGCCAGCAGTTCAGATCCAACAGGGAGTTCACCCCTCCACTTT
TRBJ2-3 | . | TRBD2 | TRBV7-7 | CASSLQPGTRNTQYF | TGTGCCAGCAGCCTTCAACCCGGGACTAGAAATACGCAGTATTTT
TRBJ1-2 | . | TRBD1 | TRBV5-5 | CASSLDWAGGPSNYGYTF | TGTGCCAGCAGCTTGGACTGGGCAGGGGGACCCTCTAACTATGGCTACACCTTC
TRBJ2-7 | . | . | TRBV9 | CASSVVRDKTLAFLLEQYF | TGTGCCAGCAGCGTAGTCCGGGACAAGACCCTCGCTTTTTTGTTGGAGCAGTACTTC
TRBJ2-7 | . | . | TRBV7-9 | CASSLVNYEQYF | TGTGCCAGCAGCTTAGTAAACTACGAGCAGTACTTC
TRBJ1-4 | . | . | TRBV4-1 | CASSRPPGWEDNEKLFF | TGCGCCAGCAGCCGGCCCCCGGGGTGGGAGGATAATGAAAAACTGTTTTTT
TRBJ1-2 | . | . | TRBV9 | CASSVGDSRNGYTF | TGTGCCAGCAGCGTGGGTGACAGCCGGAATGGCTACACCTTC
TRBJ2-1 | . | TRBD1 | TRBV11-2 | CASSLQGYEQFF | TGTGCCAGCAGTCTACAGGGGTACGAGCAGTTCTTC
TRBJ1-5 | . | . | TRBV7-2 | CASSPMRNQPQHF | TGTGCCAGCAGCCCGATGAGAAATCAGCCCCAGCATTTT
TRBJ2-7 | . | TRBD1 | TRBV7-2 | CASSPWDRSYEQYF | TGTGCCAGCAGCCCTTGGGACAGATCCTACGAGCAGTACTTC
TRBJ2-7 | . | TRBD2 | TRBV5-6 | CASSRLAGGTYEQYF | TGTGCCAGCAGCCGTCTAGCGGGAGGTACCTACGAGCAGTACTTC
TRBJ2-2 | . | . | TRBV2 | CASKTFTGELFF | TGTGCCAGCAAGACTTTCACCGGGGAGCTGTTTTTT
TRBJ2-7 | once | . | TRBV7-6 | CASSLAEVVSYEQYF | TGTGCCAGCAGCTTAGCGGAGGTAGTTTCCTACGAGCAGTACTTC
TRBJ2-7 | . | TRBD1 | TRBV7-2 | CASSLRTGQGSSYEQYF | TGTGCCAGCAGCTTGCGTACGGGACAGGGAAGCTCCTACGAGCAGTACTTC
TRBJ1-1 | few | TRBD1 | TRBV7-8 | CASSPGTGGMNTEAFF | TGTGCCAGCAGCCCGGGGACAGGGGGCATGAACACTGAAGCTTTCTTT
TRBJ2-1 | . | . | TRBV5-1 | CASTPKRESYNEQFF | TGCGCCAGCACCCCAAAGAGGGAATCCTACAATGAGCAGTTCTTC
TRBJ2-2 | once | TRBD2 | TRBV10-2 | CASLSSTSGPTGELFF | TGCGCCTCATTGAGCAGTACTAGCGGACCCACCGGGGAGCTGTTTTTT
TRBJ2-3 | . | . | TRBV5-1 | CASRGGDGADTQYF | TGCGCCAGCAGAGGAGGGGATGGGGCAGATACGCAGTATTTT
TRBJ2-3 | . | . | TRBV30 | CAWSVGTSTDTQYF | TGTGCCTGGAGTGTAGGGACTAGCACAGATACGCAGTATTTT
TRBJ2-3 | . | . | TRBV9 | CASSRDTDTQYF | TGTGCCAGCAGCCGCGACACAGATACGCAGTATTTT
TRBJ2-1 | . | TRBD2 | TRBV5-8 | CASSRGTSGNRGEQFF | TGTGCCAGCAGCCGAGGGACTAGCGGAAATCGGGGTGAGCAGTTCTTC
TRBJ2-1 | . | . | TRBV7-2 | CASSLAGGEQFF | TGTGCCAGCAGCTTAGCTGGAGGAGAGCAGTTCTTC
TRBJ2-1 | . | TRBD2 | TRBV6-5 | CASSFYGTSRSNEQFF | TGTGCCAGCAGTTTCTACGGGACTAGCAGGTCCAATGAGCAGTTCTTC
TRBJ2-7 | . | TRBD2 | TRBV30 | CAWTPRGGSYEQYF | TGTGCCTGGACGCCTCGGGGGGGCTCCTACGAGCAGTACTTC